The present T cell receptor (beta chain) was sequenced within a study of T cells after yellow fever vaccination. Study as a whole: Fractions of limited cellularity were prepared by means of SMART-Seq v4 Ultra Low Input. Whole-study results and caveats: Contaminants from the bulk population, in the form of abundant clonotypes, could be found in FACS-sorted repertoires. The CD4 compartment and the CD8 compartment contained a small share of clonotypes in common.

The CDR3 is 13 residues long. V lost 8 bases and J 3 bases, leaving 12 bases between the germline ends. Per the germline V gene, CDR1 is LGHDT and CDR2 is YNNKEL (reference sequence). This clonotype was counted at least ten times. Its antigen is undetermined. A universal primer site and UMIs were added as TCR cDNA was made by 5'RACE template switching. TCRdb re-analysed the 5' RACE reads in MiXCR, keeping a single row per CDR3 protein. Altogether some 250,000 distinct CDR3 sequences are present, 3.6% being singletons, with the ten largest covering 15% to 20%. The chain links TRBV3-1 to TRBJ2-3; D perhaps matches TRBD1 (5 bases). Here the sequenced sample was PBMCs, taken 15 days after the yellow fever booster vaccination. This TCR was recovered from a man in his late teens or twenties who received the YFV17D yellow fever vaccine. CDR3 protein: CASGQQGTDTQYF. CDR3 sequence (DNA): TGTGCCAGCGGACAACAAGGAACAGATACGCAGTATTTT.